These T cell receptor beta chains were read from a single sample in a study of cytomegalovirus exposure and HLA in healthy donors. Here immunoSEQ multiplex PCR was the method, and the copy in TCRdb shows in-frame clones only, minus some. The repertoire holds approximately 100,000 clones, with approximately 76% as singletons. The material sequenced was PBMCs. All receptors come from a man aged 35-49 years in good health and CMV-seronegative. Both conserved end residues are part of each CDR3. D genes are given only for firm matches. Not every row has a clone size; where given, it reads once, few, many or a size class.

V	D	size	J	CDR3
TRBV10-3	-	-	TRBJ2-1	CAIMGPNSRNEQFF
TRBV5-1	TRBD2	few	TRBJ2-1	CASSFLAGEIYYNEQFF
TRBV7-2	-	once	TRBJ1-4	CASSLGQGIREKLFF
TRBV7-9	-	once	TRBJ1-1	CASSLDLDVRAFF
TRBV10-3	-	-	TRBJ1-1	CAISEPTGKNTEAFF
TRBV27	TRBD1	-	TRBJ1-4	CASRGTGVLEKLFF
TRBV6-1	-	-	TRBJ2-1	CASSHVGEYYNEQFF
TRBV11-2	TRBD2	-	TRBJ2-1	CASSLEAGGGEQFF
TRBV6-1	-	-	TRBJ1-5	CASSEVRDQPQHF
TRBV5-5	-	-	TRBJ1-1	CASSLVGVRGTEAFF
TRBV29-1	TRBD1	-	TRBJ1-1	CSGMRQGSNTEAFF
TRBV7-9	-	-	TRBJ2-2	CASSLGQNTGELFF
TRBV2	-	-	TRBJ1-1	CASSVSRGNTEAFF
TRBV6-5	-	-	TRBJ1-6	CASSSYNSPLHF
TRBV11-2	-	-	TRBJ1-2	CASSPTGTYGYTF
TRBV19	TRBD1	-	TRBJ1-3	CASSIRGTVSGDTIYF
TRBV19	-	-	TRBJ2-2	CASSRGALSGDTGELFF
TRBV10-3	TRBD1	-	TRBJ1-6	CAISKTGGVYNSPLHF
TRBV13	TRBD1	few	TRBJ1-1	CASSPDRVNTEAFF
TRBV30	-	-	TRBJ2-3	CAWRRGIGTDTQYF
TRBV7-5	-	-	TRBJ1-1	CASSPPVGNTEAFF
TRBV15	-	-	TRBJ1-4	CATSRDRQVPEKLFF
TRBV10-1	-	-	TRBJ1-4	CASSGGINEKLFF
TRBV7-2	TRBD2	-	TRBJ2-1	CASSLRASGFSSYNEQFF
TRBV7-2	-	-	TRBJ2-1	CASSLLANEQFF
TRBV6-4	-	-	TRBJ2-3	CASSDGGASDTQYF
TRBV5-1	TRBD2	-	TRBJ2-3	CASSRELAGGPDTQYF
TRBV27	-	few	TRBJ1-2	CASSSAGPYGYTF
TRBV19	-	-	TRBJ2-6	CASSIDRIGSGPSGANVLTF
TRBV7-2	TRBD2	once	TRBJ2-5	CASSLRVSGGPSRGTQYF
TRBV11-2	-	-	TRBJ1-1	CASSLVGQTNTEAFF
TRBV19	-	-	TRBJ1-2	CASRPFGTQSNYGYTF
TRBV7-2	TRBD2	-	TRBJ2-5	CASSVGTSVETQYF
TRBV12-2	-	-	-	CASRLALSFNEQYF
TRBV4-3	-	-	TRBJ1-5	CASSQDSPRRLDQPQHF
TRBV30	TRBD1	-	TRBJ2-2	CAWSVQGAGTGELFF
TRBV7-9	TRBD1	-	TRBJ1-1	CASSLNRGGTEAFF
TRBV19	-	once	TRBJ1-1	CASSPPPIQGYTEAFF
TRBV7-6	TRBD1	-	TRBJ2-3	CASSDRDRGTDTQYF
TRBV5-8	TRBD1	-	TRBJ1-2	CASSRDRVDGYTF
TRBV7-8	TRBD1	-	TRBJ2-5	CASSLALDRVNQETQYF
TRBV15	-	-	TRBJ1-1	CATSRGGMGAEAFF
TRBV28	-	few	TRBJ1-4	CASSSEGQGHNEKLFF
TRBV7-9	-	once	TRBJ2-7	CASSKESGEQYF
TRBV6-5	-	-	TRBJ1-3	CASSYGVGNTIYF
TRBV20-1	-	once	TRBJ2-1	CSARRYNEQFF
TRBV27	-	-	TRBJ1-2	CASRSVYGYTF
TRBV4-3	TRBD1	-	TRBJ2-5	CASSHTQGLETQYF
TRBV4-1	-	-	TRBJ1-2	CASSLGARSGYTF
TRBV29-1	TRBD1	-	TRBJ1-1	CSTEGANPWNTEAFF
TRBV5-1	-	-	TRBJ2-4	CASSLEAVGGGNIQYF
TRBV6-4	-	-	TRBJ2-3	CASSDEFGGSTDTQYF
TRBV11-2	TRBD2	-	TRBJ2-1	CASARGGYNEQFF